One and the same sample provided the 10 T cell receptor beta chains below, sequenced in a study of tumor and adjacent non-tumor tissue in lung cancer listed by TCRdb under 2018. RNA was isolated from bulk unsorted tissue, and RNA quality was assessed with a NanoDrop ND-1000 and an Agilent 2100. The method was multiplex PCR. Data came from an Illumina HiSeq 2500. TCRbeta libraries were constructed through three rounds of nested PCR with primers (Table S4) according to protocols modified from ARM-PCR. TCRdb handled the public reads itself, with Q25 trimming in fastp and clone calling in MiXCR, and kept productive beta chains. Rows are unified per CDR3 protein, each entry keeping the most common DNA and genes. The sample data list tens of thousands of distinct CDR3 sequences, and 65% to 90% of these were observed just once. The top ten clones comprise 13% of the sample. Material for sequencing was lung tumor tissue. These TCRs come from a woman between 45 and 60 years old with non-small cell lung cancer.

The chain recombines TRBV29-1 with TRBJ2-1; tentative D call: TRBD1 (5 bases). Germline CDR1 SQVTM, CDR2 ANQGSEA. Trimming removed 5 bases from V and 4 bases from J, with 15 bases in between. This CDR3 is built from 14 residues. This chain's CDR3 is CSVRAEGDYNEQFF. As DNA, the CDR3 is TGCAGCGTTAGGGCGGAAGGGGATTACAATGAGCAGTTCTTC.

Comments on this clonotype: One end of the junction varies from germline; a read error may be responsible. The chain employs TRBV5-4 and TRBJ2-3; D is perhaps TRBD2 (6 bases). The germline CDR1 and CDR2 sequences are SGHNT and YYREEE (reference sequence). The CDR3 contains 16 residues. DNA of the CDR3: TGTGCCAACAGCTTGAATCGTCAGGGAGGCACAAATACGCAGTATTTT. Translation gives CANSLNRQGGTNTQYF.

The chain carries TRBV12-3 or TRBV12-4 and TRBJ2-5; the D is unclear. Trimming removed 5 bases from V and 7 bases from J, with 14 bases in between. The CDR3 totals 13 residues. The CDR3 reads CASSVGDRVTQYF. DNA of the CDR3: TGTGCCAGCAGTGTTGGGGATCGAGTGACCCAGTACTTC.

This clonotype is judged medium-sized (0.01 to 0.1%). The chain couples TRBV11-2 to TRBJ2-2; D is ambiguous. V was pared by 2 bases and J by 1 base, with 11 bases between. From germline, CDR1 is SGHAT and CDR2 FQNNGV. The CDR3 is 16 residues long. The CDR3 reads CASSLSASRNTGELFF. CDR3 in DNA: TGTGCCAGCAGCTTATCGGCTTCCAGGAACACCGGGGAGCTGTTTTTT.

The table lists this clonotype with a count of one. A read error may account for a junction end that differs from germline. This chain uses TRBV20-1 with TRBJ2-2; D ambiguous. From germline, CDR1 is DFQATT and CDR2 SNEGSKA (reference sequence). This CDR3 has 16 residues. The DNA of the CDR3 is TGTAGTGCACCCCCGATTGGGATTCTTGGCGCCGGGGAGCTGTTTTTT. Its translation: CSAPPIGILGAGELFF.

A remark on this clonotype: This CDR3 fails to terminate in the conserved phenylalanine or tryptophan, so it likely reflects a read error. The chain employs TRBV7-9 and TRBJ2-7; 9 nucleotides agree with TRBD1. The CDR3 runs 14 residues. CDR1 and CDR2 (germline): SEHNR, FQNEAQ (reference sequence). In DNA, the CDR3 is TGTGTCAGCAGCGACAGGGACAGGGACTACGAGCAGTACCTC. Translated: CVSSDRDRDYEQYL.

Regarding this clonotype: The junction departs from the called germline gene at one end, perhaps through a read error. The rearrangement uses TRBV7-8 and TRBJ1-4; TRBD1 is a possible D gene (6 bases). Per the germline V gene, CDR1 is SGHVS and CDR2 is FQNEAQ. The CDR3 spans 18 residues. The CDR3 DNA sequence: TGTACCAGCAGCCCGCGGGGGGCTCTTCTCCCGGGAGGTGAAAAACTGTTTTTT. As protein: CTSSPRGALLPGGEKLFF.

The V call is TRBV18, the J call TRBJ1-1, with D tentatively TRBD1 (5 bases). Per the germline V gene, CDR1 is KGHSH and CDR2 is LQKENI. V lost 3 bases and J lost 7, with 24 bases in between. The CDR3 has 17 amino acids. CDR3 amino acids: CASSPRSRQRARGEAFF. For the CDR3, the DNA is TGTGCCAGCTCACCTCGTTCGCGACAGAGGGCGAGAGGTGAAGCTTTCTTT.

The rearrangement links TRBV29-1 to TRBJ1-1; D gene uncertain. The V end was cut by 8 bases, the J end by 1 base, with 14 bases between. The CDR3 contains 13 residues. Looked up from germline, CDR1 is SQVTM and CDR2 is ANQGSEA. The CDR3 is CSIITASNTEAFF. CDR3 sequence (DNA): TGCAGCATCATCACAGCGTCGAACACTGAAGCTTTCTTT.

The chain has TRBV29-1 and TRBJ2-5; D may match TRBD1 or TRBD2 (5 bases each). This CDR3 spans 14 amino acids. CDR1 is SQVTM and CDR2 is ANQGSEA in the germline V gene. The CDR3 coding sequence is TGCGGGGTTGTTGTTGGGGGAGATCGGGAGACCCAGTACTTC. Translating gives CGVVVGGDRETQYF.